This TCR beta chain is from a study of immune cell composition in non-small cell lung cancer. Background on the study: Lung adenocarcinoma or squamous carcinoma made up most tumours. Overall study findings and caveats: Overall clonality, unlike maximal tumour-associated clone frequency, did not predict TIL reactivity. It was not proven that tumour-reactive clones equal dominant tumour-associated clones.

The table came from immunoSEQ multiplex PCR; TCRdb's copy has only in-frame clones and leaves some out. The data show roughly 8,700 clones, 67% seen once. The normal lung sample lay at least 3 cm, and maximally far, from the tumour. DNA was extracted from unsorted cell suspensions stored frozen. CDR1 and CDR2 (germline): PRHDT, FYEKMQ (reference sequence). Germline trimming cut 4 bases from V and 8 bases from J; bases unmatched to any gene: 7. The CDR3 runs 16 residues. As to this clone: Its matching antigen is unknown.

The chain uses TRBV13 and TRBJ2-1; TRBD2 aligns across 14 bases. The origin of this receptor is a human donor with non-small cell lung cancer. The sequencing input was non-adjacent lung tissue. Here the CDR3 DNA reads TGTGCCAGCAGCTCGACTAGCGGGGGGGCCATGGATGAGCAGTTCTTC. Protein sequence: CASSSTSGGAMDEQFF. Looking up the rest from reference TRBV13 and TRBJ2-1 gives the full variable domain: AAGVIQSPRHLIKEKRETATLKCYPIPRHDTVYWYQQGPGQDPQFLISFYEKMQSDKGSIPDRFSAQQFSDYHSELNMSSLELGDSALYFCASSSTSGGAMDEQFFGPGTRLTVL.